The T cell receptor (beta chain) described here comes from a study of identifying expanded T cells in peripheral blood. Repertoires were generated with immunoSEQ multiplex PCR, while TCRdb's copy carries only in-frame clones and drops some. The table records about 86,000 clones, roughly 84% of them present only once. This clone was observed once. Its specificity is unknown. The CDR3 spans 13 residues. Trimming shortened V by 7 bases and J by 6 bases, and 13 bases separated the two germline ends. Germline V gives CDR1 MNHNS, CDR2 SASEGT. Whole-study findings and limits: Variance in clone template counts between approximately two-week samples significantly increased with total template count across all healthy donors. Over approximately two and four weeks, about 15 and 19 clones changed, versus roughly 1.2 between replicates.

Material: blood. The chain recombines TRBV6-1 with TRBJ1-5; no reliable D call. The receptor was derived from a person aged 18 to 75 in good health. The CDR3 region is CASTLRYSQPQHF. The CDR3 nucleotides are TGTGCCAGCACTTTAAGGTATAGTCAGCCCCAGCATTTT.